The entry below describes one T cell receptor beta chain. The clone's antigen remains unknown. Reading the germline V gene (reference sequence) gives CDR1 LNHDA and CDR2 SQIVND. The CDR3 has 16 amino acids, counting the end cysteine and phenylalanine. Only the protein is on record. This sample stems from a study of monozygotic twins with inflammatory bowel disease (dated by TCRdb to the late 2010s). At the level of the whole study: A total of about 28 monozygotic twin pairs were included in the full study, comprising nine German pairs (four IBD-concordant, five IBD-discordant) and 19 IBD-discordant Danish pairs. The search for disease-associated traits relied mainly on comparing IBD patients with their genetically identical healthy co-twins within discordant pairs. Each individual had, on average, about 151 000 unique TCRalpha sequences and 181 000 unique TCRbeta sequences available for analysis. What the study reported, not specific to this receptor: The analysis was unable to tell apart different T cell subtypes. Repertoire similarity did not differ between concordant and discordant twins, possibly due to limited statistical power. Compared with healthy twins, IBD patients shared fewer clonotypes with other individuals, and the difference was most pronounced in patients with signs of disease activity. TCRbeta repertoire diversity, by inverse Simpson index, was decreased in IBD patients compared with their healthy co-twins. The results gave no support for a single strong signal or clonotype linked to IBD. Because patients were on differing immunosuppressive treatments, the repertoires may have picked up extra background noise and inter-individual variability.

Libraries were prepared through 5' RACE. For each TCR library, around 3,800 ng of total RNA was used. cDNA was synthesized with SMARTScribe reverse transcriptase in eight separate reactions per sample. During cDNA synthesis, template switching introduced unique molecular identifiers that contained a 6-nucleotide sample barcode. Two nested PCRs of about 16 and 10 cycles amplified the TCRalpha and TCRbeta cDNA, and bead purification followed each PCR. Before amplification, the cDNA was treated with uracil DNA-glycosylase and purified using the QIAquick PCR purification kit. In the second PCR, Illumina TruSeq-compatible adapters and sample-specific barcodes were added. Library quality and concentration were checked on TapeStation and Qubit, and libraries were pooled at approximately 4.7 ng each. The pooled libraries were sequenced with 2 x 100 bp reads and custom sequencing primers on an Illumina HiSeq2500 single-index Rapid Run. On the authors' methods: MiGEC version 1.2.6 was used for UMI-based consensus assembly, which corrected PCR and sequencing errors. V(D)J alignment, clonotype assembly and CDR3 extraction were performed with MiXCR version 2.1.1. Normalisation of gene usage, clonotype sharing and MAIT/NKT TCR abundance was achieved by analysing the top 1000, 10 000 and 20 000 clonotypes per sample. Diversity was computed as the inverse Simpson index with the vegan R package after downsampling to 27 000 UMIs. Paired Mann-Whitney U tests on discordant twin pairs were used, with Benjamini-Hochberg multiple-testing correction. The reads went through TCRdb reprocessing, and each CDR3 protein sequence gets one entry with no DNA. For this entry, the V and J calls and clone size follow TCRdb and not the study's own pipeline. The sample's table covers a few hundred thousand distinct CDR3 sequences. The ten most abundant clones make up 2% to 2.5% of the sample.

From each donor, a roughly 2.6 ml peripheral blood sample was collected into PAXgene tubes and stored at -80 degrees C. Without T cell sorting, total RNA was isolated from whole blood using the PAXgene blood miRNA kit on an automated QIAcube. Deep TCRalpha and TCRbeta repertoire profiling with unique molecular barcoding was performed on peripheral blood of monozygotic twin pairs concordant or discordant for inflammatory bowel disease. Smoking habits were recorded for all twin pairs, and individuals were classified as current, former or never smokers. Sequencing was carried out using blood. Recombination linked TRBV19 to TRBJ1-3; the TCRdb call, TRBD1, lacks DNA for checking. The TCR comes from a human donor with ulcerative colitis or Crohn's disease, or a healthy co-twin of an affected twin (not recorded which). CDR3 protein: CATTLESGAGGNTIYF.